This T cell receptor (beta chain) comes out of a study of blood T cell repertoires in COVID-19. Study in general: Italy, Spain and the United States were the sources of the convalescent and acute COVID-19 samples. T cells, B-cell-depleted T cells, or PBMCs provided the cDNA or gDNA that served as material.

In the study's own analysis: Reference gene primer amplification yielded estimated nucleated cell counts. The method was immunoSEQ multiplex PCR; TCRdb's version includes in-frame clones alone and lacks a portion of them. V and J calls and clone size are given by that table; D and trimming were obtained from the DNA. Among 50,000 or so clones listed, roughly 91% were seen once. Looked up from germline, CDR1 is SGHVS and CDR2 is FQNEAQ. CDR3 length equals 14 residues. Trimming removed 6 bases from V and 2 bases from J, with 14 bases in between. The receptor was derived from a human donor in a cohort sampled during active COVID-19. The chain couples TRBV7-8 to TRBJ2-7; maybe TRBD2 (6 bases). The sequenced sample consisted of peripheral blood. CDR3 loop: CASRTGLSAYEQYF. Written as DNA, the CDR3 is TGTGCCAGCAGGACGGGACTGAGCGCCTACGAGCAGTACTTC.